The entry below gives a single T cell receptor beta chain sequence along with its context. This sample stems from a study of shared clonotypes between healthy human individuals. V lost 8 bases and J lost 0; bases outside the gene matches: 3. This CDR3 is 14 amino acids long. CDR1 is LNHNV and CDR2 is YYDKDF in the germline V gene (reference sequence). Here immunoSEQ multiplex PCR was the method, and the copy in TCRdb shows in-frame clones only, minus some. Of about 2.4 million clones in the sample, approximately 94% were seen once. This sequence was found in a man between 18 and 35 years old in good health. Some clones in this sample may be carry-over from other donors' samples. Material for sequencing was naive CD4+ T cells from PBMCs. Specified subset: CD45RA+ positively selected. This chain joins TRBV15 and TRBJ1-3; 8 bases fit TRBD1. CDR3 sequence: CATRDRISGNTIYF. CDR3 in DNA: TGTGCCACCCGGGACAGGATCTCTGGAAACACCATATATTTT.